The source of this T cell receptor beta chain is a study of blood T cell repertoires in COVID-19. Study summary: Researchers got acute and convalescent COVID-19 samples from the United States, Italy and Spain. In each case, the material was cDNA or gDNA derived from T cells, B-cell-depleted T cells, or PBMCs.

Study processing details: Estimation of nucleated cell counts was performed using reference gene primer amplification. Produced via immunoSEQ multiplex PCR; TCRdb's table is partial and in-frame only. The V and J calls and the clone size are those of that table, but D and trimming were determined from the DNA. The sample has about 41,000 clones, roughly three quarters seen once; the top ten hold about 27%. Germline V gene data show CDR1 as SQVTM and CDR2 as ANQGSEA. V lost 7 bases, J lost 2 bases, and 9 bases stayed unmatched. The CDR3 runs 14 residues. The sequence was collected from a man older than 75 with acute or convalescent COVID-19. The specimen was peripheral blood. The chain is built from TRBV29-1 and TRBJ2-7; TRBD1 aligns across 9 bases. The CDR3 bases are TGCAGCGCCCAGGGACAGGGTAAGGCCTACGAGCAGTACTTC. Encoded protein: CSAQGQGKAYEQYF.